The following is a T cell receptor (beta chain) sequence with its context. The data stem from a study of blood T cell repertoires in COVID-19. The overall study: The United States, Italy and Spain were the sources of the acute and convalescent COVID-19 samples. Sample material is recorded as cDNA or gDNA derived from T cells, B-cell-depleted T cells, or PBMCs.

CDR1 and CDR2 (germline): KGHSH, LQKENI. V shed 4 bases and J shed 1 base, with 8 bases lying between them. The CDR3 sequence is 14 residues long. In the original workflow: Amplifying reference gene primers gave estimates of nucleated cell counts. Generated by immunoSEQ multiplex PCR, the TCRdb table keeps only in-frame clones and is missing some. That table is the source of V, J and clone size, and D and trimming were worked out from the DNA. Found here are 65,000 to 70,000 clones, 79% of them singletons; the top ten hold roughly 50%. The receptor's source is a human donor in a cohort sampled during active COVID-19. This sequence joins TRBV18 and TRBJ1-5; a possible D gene is TRBD1 (5 bases). Sequencing was performed on peripheral blood. The CDR3 sequence: CASSLTVSNQPQHF. The CDR3 region has the DNA TGTGCCAGCTCACTGACAGTGAGCAATCAGCCCCAGCATTTT.